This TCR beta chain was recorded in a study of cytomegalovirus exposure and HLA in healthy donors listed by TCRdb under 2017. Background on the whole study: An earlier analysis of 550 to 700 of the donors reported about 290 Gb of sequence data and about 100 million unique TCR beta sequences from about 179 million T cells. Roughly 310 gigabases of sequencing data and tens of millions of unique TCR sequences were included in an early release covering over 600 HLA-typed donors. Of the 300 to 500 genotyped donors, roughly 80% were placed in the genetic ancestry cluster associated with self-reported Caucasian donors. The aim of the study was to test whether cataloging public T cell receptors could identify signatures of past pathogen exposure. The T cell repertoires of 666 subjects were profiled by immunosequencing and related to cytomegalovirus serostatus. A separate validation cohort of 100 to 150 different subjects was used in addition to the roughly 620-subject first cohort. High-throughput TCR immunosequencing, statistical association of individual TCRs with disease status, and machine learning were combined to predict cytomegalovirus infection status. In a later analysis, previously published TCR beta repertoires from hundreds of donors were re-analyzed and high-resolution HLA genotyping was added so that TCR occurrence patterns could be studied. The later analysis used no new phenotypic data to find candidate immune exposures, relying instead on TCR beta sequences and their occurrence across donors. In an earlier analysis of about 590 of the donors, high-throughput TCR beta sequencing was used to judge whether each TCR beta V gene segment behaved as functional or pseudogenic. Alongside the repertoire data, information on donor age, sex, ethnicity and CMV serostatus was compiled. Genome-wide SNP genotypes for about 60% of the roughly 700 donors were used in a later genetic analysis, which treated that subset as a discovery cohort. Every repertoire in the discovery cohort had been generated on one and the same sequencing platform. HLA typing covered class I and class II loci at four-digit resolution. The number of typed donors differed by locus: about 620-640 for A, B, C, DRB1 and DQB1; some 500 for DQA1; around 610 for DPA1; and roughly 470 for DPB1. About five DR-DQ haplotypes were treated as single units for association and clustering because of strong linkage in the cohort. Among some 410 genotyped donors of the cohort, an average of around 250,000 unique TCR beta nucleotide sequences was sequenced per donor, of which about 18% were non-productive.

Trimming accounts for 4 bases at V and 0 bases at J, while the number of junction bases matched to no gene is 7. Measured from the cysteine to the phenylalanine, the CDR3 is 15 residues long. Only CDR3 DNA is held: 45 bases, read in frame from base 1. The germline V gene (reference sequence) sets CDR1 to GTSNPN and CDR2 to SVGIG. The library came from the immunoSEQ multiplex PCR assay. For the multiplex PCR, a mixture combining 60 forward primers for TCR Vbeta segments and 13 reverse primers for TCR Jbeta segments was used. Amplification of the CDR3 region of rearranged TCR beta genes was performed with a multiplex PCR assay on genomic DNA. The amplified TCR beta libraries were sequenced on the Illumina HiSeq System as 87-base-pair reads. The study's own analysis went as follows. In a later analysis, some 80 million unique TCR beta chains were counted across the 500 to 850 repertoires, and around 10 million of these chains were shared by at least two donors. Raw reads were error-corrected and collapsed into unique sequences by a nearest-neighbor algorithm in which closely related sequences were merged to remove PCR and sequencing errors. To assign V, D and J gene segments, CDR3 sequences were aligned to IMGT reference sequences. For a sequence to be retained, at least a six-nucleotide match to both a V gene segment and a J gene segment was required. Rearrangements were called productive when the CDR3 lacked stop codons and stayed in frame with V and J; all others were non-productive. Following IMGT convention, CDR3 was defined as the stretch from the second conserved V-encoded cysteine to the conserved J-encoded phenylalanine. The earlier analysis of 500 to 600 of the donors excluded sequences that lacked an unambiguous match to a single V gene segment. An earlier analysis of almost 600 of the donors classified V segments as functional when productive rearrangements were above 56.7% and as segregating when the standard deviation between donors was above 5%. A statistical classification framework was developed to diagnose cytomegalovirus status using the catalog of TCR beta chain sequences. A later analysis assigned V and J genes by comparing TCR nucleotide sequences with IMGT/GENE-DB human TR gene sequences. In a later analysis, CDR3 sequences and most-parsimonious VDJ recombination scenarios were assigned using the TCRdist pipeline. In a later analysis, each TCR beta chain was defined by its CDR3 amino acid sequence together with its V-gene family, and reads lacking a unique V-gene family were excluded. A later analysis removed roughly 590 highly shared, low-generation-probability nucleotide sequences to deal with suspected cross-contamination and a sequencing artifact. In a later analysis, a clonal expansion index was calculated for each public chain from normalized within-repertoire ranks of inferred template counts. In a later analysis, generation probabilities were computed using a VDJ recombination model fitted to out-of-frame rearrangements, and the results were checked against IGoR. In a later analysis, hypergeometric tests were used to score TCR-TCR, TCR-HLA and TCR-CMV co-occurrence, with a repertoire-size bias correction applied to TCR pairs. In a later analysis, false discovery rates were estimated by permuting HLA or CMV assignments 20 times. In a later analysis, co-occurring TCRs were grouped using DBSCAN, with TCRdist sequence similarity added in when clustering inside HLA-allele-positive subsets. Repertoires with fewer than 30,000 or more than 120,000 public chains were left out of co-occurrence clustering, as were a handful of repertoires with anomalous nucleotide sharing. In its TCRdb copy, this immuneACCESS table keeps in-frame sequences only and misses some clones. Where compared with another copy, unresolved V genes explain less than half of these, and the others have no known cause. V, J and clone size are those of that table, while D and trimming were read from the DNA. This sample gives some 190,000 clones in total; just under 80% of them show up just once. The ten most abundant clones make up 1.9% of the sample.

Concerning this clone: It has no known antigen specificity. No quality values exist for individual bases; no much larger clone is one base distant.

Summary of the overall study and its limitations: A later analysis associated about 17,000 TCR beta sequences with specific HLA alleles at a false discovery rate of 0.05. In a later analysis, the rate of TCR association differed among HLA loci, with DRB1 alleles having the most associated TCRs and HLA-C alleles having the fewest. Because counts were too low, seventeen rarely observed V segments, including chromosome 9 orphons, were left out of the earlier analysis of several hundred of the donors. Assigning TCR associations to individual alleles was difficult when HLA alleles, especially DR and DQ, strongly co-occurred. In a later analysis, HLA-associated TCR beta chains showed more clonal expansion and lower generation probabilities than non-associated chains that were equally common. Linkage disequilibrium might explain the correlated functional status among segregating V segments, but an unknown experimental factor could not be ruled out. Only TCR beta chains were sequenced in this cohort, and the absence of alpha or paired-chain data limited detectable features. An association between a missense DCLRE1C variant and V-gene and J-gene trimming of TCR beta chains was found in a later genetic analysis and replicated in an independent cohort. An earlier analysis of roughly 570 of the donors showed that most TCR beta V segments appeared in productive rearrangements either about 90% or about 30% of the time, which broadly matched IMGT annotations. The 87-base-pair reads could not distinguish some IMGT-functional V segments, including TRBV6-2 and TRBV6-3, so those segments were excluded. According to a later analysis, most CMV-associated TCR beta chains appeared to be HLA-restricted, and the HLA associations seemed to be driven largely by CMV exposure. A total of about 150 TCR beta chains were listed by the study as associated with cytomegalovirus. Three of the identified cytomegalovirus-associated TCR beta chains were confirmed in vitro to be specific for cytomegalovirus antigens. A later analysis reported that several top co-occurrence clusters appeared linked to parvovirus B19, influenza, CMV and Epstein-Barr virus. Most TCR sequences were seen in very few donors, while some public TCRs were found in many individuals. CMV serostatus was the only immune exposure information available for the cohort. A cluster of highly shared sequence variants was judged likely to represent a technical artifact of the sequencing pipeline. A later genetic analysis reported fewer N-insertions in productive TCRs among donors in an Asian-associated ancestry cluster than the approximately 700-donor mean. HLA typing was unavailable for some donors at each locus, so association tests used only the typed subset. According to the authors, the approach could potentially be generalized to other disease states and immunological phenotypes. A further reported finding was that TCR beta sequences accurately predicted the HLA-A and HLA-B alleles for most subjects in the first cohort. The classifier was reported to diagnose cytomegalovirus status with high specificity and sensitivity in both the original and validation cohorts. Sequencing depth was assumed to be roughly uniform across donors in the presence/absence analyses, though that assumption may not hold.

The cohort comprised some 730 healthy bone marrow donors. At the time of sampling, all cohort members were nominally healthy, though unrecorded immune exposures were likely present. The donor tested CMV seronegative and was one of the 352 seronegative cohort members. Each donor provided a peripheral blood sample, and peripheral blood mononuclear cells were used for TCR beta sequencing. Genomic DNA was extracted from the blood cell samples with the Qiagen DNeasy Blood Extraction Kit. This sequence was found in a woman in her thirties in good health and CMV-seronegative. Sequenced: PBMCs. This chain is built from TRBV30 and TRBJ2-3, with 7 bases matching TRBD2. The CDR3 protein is CAWIGASGSTDTQYF. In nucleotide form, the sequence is TGTGCCTGGATCGGGGCTAGCGGAAGCACAGATACGCAGTATTTT.